The 31 T cell receptor beta chains presented below share a single source sample, sequenced in a study of blood T cells in healthy people across ages (dated by TCRdb to between 2014 and 2017). Library preparation was by 5' RACE. Sequenced using an Illumina HiSeq 2500. A second PCR of about 7 to 12 cycles was run with a J-beta primer mix and a sample-barcoded 5' primer. In-frame beta chains were kept once TCRdb had trimmed the public reads at Q25 with fastp and called clones with MiXCR. Entries are consolidated by CDR3 protein sequence, retaining the most common genes and DNA. This sample lists about a million distinct CDR3 sequences; 35% to 40% were detected once. Over 10% of the sample rests with the top ten. The sequenced material came from blood. These receptors all come from a man aged 18 to 30 in good health.

J is TRBJ2-5 and V is TRBV25-1; D is uncertain. The CDR3 is 16 residues long. Trimming shortened V by 3 bases and J by 11 bases, and 25 bases separated the two germline ends. The germline CDR1 and CDR2 sequences are MGHDK and SYGVNS. CDR3 bases: TGTGCCAGCAGTGATTCATTCGGGTTTGCGTACAGTGAGCAGTACTTC. Protein: CASSDSFGFAYSEQYF.

The chain uses TRBV20-1 and TRBJ1-1, with TRBD1 matching over 7 bases. The length of the CDR3 is 16 residues. Trimming at V came to 3 bases and at J to 2 bases, leaving 12 bases not matched to a gene. Germline assignment: CDR1 DFQATT and CDR2 SNEGSKA (reference sequence). CDR3 loop: CSASPGGRHLNTEAFF. CDR3 sequence (DNA): TGCAGTGCTAGCCCAGGGGGAAGACACTTAAACACTGAAGCTTTCTTT.

The rearrangement links TRBV20-1 to TRBJ1-5, with 9 bases that match TRBD1. The germline gives CDR1 DFQATT, CDR2 SNEGSKA (reference sequence). V trimming: 1 base; J trimming: 3 bases; junction bases outside the gene matches: 1. The CDR3 totals 14 residues. This CDR3 reads CSARGDRDNQPQHF. In DNA form, the CDR3 reads TGCAGTGCTAGAGGGGACAGGGACAATCAGCCCCAGCATTTT.

V is TRBV25-1 and J is TRBJ1-2, with TRBD1 identical over 9 bases. Germline values: CDR1 MGHDK, CDR2 SYGVNS. There are 15 residues in the CDR3. The J segment lost 2 bases and the V segment lost 6 bases, leaving 7 bases of the junction unmatched. The CDR3 protein is CASRATGTGNYGYTF. The CDR3 nucleotides are TGTGCCAGCAGGGCTACCGGGACAGGGAACTATGGCTACACCTTC.

V is TRBV2 and J is TRBJ1-4, with D possibly being TRBD1 (5 bases). The CDR3 has 14 residues. The V gene lost 7 bases and the J gene lost 6 bases, with 15 bases spanning the gap. Germline V gives CDR1 SNHLY, CDR2 FYNNEI. The CDR3 region has the DNA TGTGCCAGCATCCCGGGGCAGGGAGATGAAAAACTGTTTTTT. This encodes CASIPGQGDEKLFF.

CDR3 DNA sequence: TGTGCCAGCAGCAACCAAATAGCAGGGGGAACCTACGAGCAGTACTTC. It yields the protein CASSNQIAGGTYEQYF. The chain is built from TRBV21-1 and TRBJ2-7; TRBD1, the D gene given by the table, was not confirmed from the DNA. TRBV21-1 is a pseudogene segment. The CDR3 loop spans 16 amino acids.

Note on this clonotype: The junction shows a germline mismatch at one end, possibly a read error. This chain joins TRBV4-3 and TRBJ2-4; D possibly uses TRBD1 or TRBD2 (7 bases each). The CDR3 has 17 residues. Germline V gene sequence: CDR1 LGHNA, CDR2 YSLEER. CDR3 sequence: CVSSQGGLGGTKNIQYF. The CDR3, as DNA: TGCGTCAGCAGCCAAGGAGGACTAGGGGGCACCAAAAACATTCAGTACTTC.

This clonotype was counted ten times or more. The J gene is TRBJ1-2, the V gene TRBV12-3 or TRBV12-4; no firm D call. V shed 3 bases and J shed 7 bases, with 18 bases lying between them. The CDR3 extends over 15 amino acids. CDR3 loop: CASSFSSGPFGGYTF. The CDR3 DNA reads as TGTGCCAGCAGTTTCTCGTCCGGGCCTTTCGGTGGCTACACCTTC.

The V and J genes are TRBV20-1 and TRBJ2-1, with D possibly called TRBD1 or TRBD2 (5 bases each). Germline-derived CDR1 and CDR2 are DFQATT and SNEGSKA (reference sequence). The CDR3 covers 14 residues. Trimming removed 3 bases from V and 4 bases from J, with 13 bases in between. CDR3: CSASLGPLYNEQFF. CDR3 in DNA: TGCAGTGCTAGTTTGGGACCGTTGTACAATGAGCAGTTCTTC.

The chain employs TRBV5-1 and TRBJ1-2; TRBD1 matches 7 bases. Germline V gives CDR1 SGHRS, CDR2 YFSETQ. With 4 bases clipped from V and 1 base from J, the junction kept 16 bases outside the gene matches. The CDR3 totals 18 residues. The CDR3 DNA sequence: TGCGCCAGCAGCCTCACGGCTTCGAGGACAGGATTTAACTATGGCTACACCTTC. Protein: CASSLTASRTGFNYGYTF.

This clonotype was counted only a few times. The rearrangement links TRBV6-5 to TRBJ1-1; D gene unclear. The V and J ends lost 0 bases and 6 bases respectively, with 11 bases between them. This CDR3 is built from 14 residues. Germline V gene lookup returns CDR1 MNHEY and CDR2 SVGAGI. CDR3 protein: CASSYSGQPPEAFF. CDR3 in DNA: TGTGCCAGCAGTTACTCGGGTCAGCCGCCTGAAGCTTTCTTT.

This clonotype was observed a single time. One end of the junction varies from germline; a read error may be responsible. The chain recombines TRBV5-6 with TRBJ1-5; TRBD1 is a possible D gene (5 bases). Germline V lookup: CDR1 SGHDT, CDR2 YYEEEE. CDR3 length: 17 amino acids. CDR3 sequence (DNA): TGTGCCAGCAGATTGGGGCAGGGCCCCCGAAGGTTTCAGCCCCAGCATTTT. It yields the protein CASRLGQGPRRFQPQHF.

This chain links TRBV20-1 with TRBJ2-7; TRBD1 agrees at 7 bases. The CDR3 loop spans 15 amino acids. Per the germline V gene, CDR1 is DFQATT and CDR2 is SNEGSKA (reference sequence). J was trimmed by 1 base and V by 0 bases; bases with no gene match: 6. The CDR3 bases are TGCAGTGCTAGAGATCCGACAGGGATTTCCTACGAGCAGTACTTC. It codes for CSARDPTGISYEQYF.

The V and J genes are TRBV20-1 and TRBJ2-1; 8 positions match TRBD2. The CDR3 sequence is 14 residues long. Looked up from germline, CDR1 is DFQATT and CDR2 is SNEGSKA (reference sequence). The CDR3 nucleotides read TGCACCGTCATGGGCGGGGGGACTTACAATGAGCAGTTCTTC. Its protein product is CTVMGGGTYNEQFF.

This clonotype has at least ten counts. The chain uses TRBV15 and TRBJ1-2; possible D gene TRBD1, 6 bases. The CDR3 runs to 14 residues. The germline V gene encodes CDR1 LNHNV and CDR2 YYDKDF (reference sequence). With 1 base removed from V and 4 bases from J, the gap between germline ends came to 10 bases. The CDR3 protein is CATSRAGGSYGYTF. In DNA form, the CDR3 reads TGTGCCACCAGCAGAGCTGGGGGCAGCTATGGCTACACCTTC.

J is TRBJ1-1 and V is TRBV5-1; 8 bases are a match to TRBD1. The J segment lost 5 bases and the V segment lost 5 bases, leaving 11 bases of the junction unmatched. CDR3 length: 15 residues. CDR1 and CDR2 from the germline V gene are SGHRS and YFSETQ. The CDR3 sequence: CASRNKQGADTEAFF. The CDR3, as DNA: TGCGCCAGCAGAAACAAGCAGGGGGCGGATACTGAAGCTTTCTTT.

The V call is TRBV6-5, the J call TRBJ1-2; tentatively, D is TRBD1 (6 bases). Per the germline V gene, CDR1 is MNHEY and CDR2 is SVGAGI. The CDR3 is 15 residues long. Trimming took 8 bases from V and 2 from J, leaving 18 bases between them. The CDR3 DNA is TGTGCCAGCGGCCGGACCCACAGGGTCAACTATGGCTACACCTTC. The encoded protein is CASGRTHRVNYGYTF.

Only a few counts were recorded for this clonotype. This chain joins TRBV6-2 or TRBV6-3 and TRBJ1-5, with D tentatively TRBD1 (6 bases). The CDR3 consists of 17 residues. Germline assignment: CDR1 MNHEY and CDR2 SVGEGT. Trimming took 2 bases from V and 2 from J, leaving 16 bases between them. The CDR3 DNA reads as TGTGCCAGCAGTTACCCAGAGGGGGAGGATGGCAATCAGCCCCAGCATTTT. This translates into CASSYPEGEDGNQPQHF.

The V gene is TRBV11-2, the J gene TRBJ1-1; possible D gene TRBD1, 6 bases. V lost 5 bases, J lost 4 bases, and 20 bases lay in between. The CDR3 has 16 amino acids. CDR1 SGHAT and CDR2 FQNNGV come from the germline V gene. CDR3 sequence: CASSARLGTHSTEAFF. Here the CDR3 DNA reads TGTGCCAGCAGCGCGCGCCTCGGGACACATAGCACTGAAGCTTTCTTT.

The sample holds a few counts of this clonotype. The chain has TRBV29-1 and TRBJ1-2; perhaps TRBD1 as D (5 bases). Trimming shortened V by 6 bases and J by 0 bases, and 14 bases separated the two germline ends. The CDR3 covers 14 residues. Looked up from germline, CDR1 is SQVTM and CDR2 is ANQGSEA. The CDR3, as DNA: TGCAGCGTGTATATCAGGGCGGCTAACTATGGCTACACCTTC. It yields the protein CSVYIRAANYGYTF.

The chain recombines TRBV20-1 with TRBJ2-1; 11 bases map to TRBD2. The CDR3 is made up of 15 amino acids. Germline CDR1 and CDR2: DFQATT and SNEGSKA (reference sequence). V lost 6 bases to trimming and J lost 10 bases; unmatched junction nucleotides: 14. CDR3 amino acids: CSASLSGGAFREQFF. The CDR3, as DNA: TGCAGTGCGTCCCTTAGCGGGGGGGCCTTCCGGGAGCAGTTCTTC.

The rearrangement joins TRBV6-6 to TRBJ2-1; the match to TRBD2 covers 7 bases. Germline CDR1 and CDR2: MNHNY and SVGAGI (reference sequence). V gave up 5 bases and J gave up 0 bases; unmatched junction bases: 4. The CDR3 spans 15 residues. The CDR3 protein is CASSRDYHSYNEQFF. The DNA of the CDR3 is TGTGCCAGCAGTCGGGACTACCACTCCTACAATGAGCAGTTCTTC.

This sequence joins TRBV9 and TRBJ2-1; no firm D call. CDR1 SGDLS and CDR2 YYNGEE come from the germline V gene. The V end lost 0 bases, the J end lost 4 bases, and 8 bases lay between the germline ends. This CDR3 is 14 amino acids long. This CDR3 reads CASSVGVDYNEQFF. CDR3 nucleotides: TGTGCCAGCAGCGTAGGGGTAGATTACAATGAGCAGTTCTTC. Filled out from reference TRBV9 and TRBJ2-1, the complete variable domain reads DSGVTQTPKHLITATGQRVTLRCSPRSGDLSVYWYQQSLDQGLQFLIQYYNGEERAKGNILERFSAQQFPDLHSELNLSSLELGDSALYFCASSVGVDYNEQFFGPGTRLTVL.

The chain is built from TRBV12-3 or TRBV12-4 and TRBJ2-4; tentative D call: TRBD1 (6 bases). This CDR3 is built from 16 residues. Deletions cut 6 bases from V and 3 bases from J, with 18 bases between. The CDR3 DNA follows: TGTGCCAGCAGCCCCTATACAGGGACCGTCAAAAACATTCAGTACTTC. This encodes CASSPYTGTVKNIQYF.

This clonotype has more than one count but fewer than ten. The chain is built from TRBV19 and TRBJ2-7, with TRBD2 as a possible D gene (6 bases). The CDR3 totals 14 residues. The V and J ends lost 4 bases and 0 bases respectively, with 10 bases between them. The V gene's germline CDR1 is LNHDA and CDR2 SQIVND (reference sequence). CDR3 sequence reads: CASSTGGYSYEQYF. Written as DNA, the CDR3 is TGTGCCAGTAGTACAGGAGGGTACTCCTACGAGCAGTACTTC.

The gene calls are TRBV18 and TRBJ2-4; tentatively, D is TRBD1 or TRBD2 (5 bases each). CDR1 and CDR2 from the germline V gene are KGHSH and LQKENI. V dropped 0 bases and J dropped 3 bases, with 12 bases sitting between them. CDR3 length: 16 residues. In DNA, the CDR3 is TGTGCCAGCTCACCACCTGGGGGAGACGGCAAAAACATTCAGTACTTC. Translating gives CASSPPGGDGKNIQYF. The entire variable domain, with the rest obtained from reference TRBV18 and TRBJ2-4, is as follows: NAGVMQNPRHLVRRRGQEARLRCSPMKGHSHVYWYRQLPEEGLKFMVYLQKENIIDESGMPKERFSAEFPKEGPSILRIQQVVRGDSAAYFCASSPPGGDGKNIQYFGAGTRLSVL.

The J gene is TRBJ2-2, the V gene TRBV9, with D unclear. Germline CDR1 is SGDLS and CDR2 is YYNGEE. Between the trimmed V and J ends, which lost 0 bases and 1 base, there was a span of 10 bases. CDR3 length equals 16 residues. CDR3 nucleotides: TGTGCCAGCAGCGTAGTGCCGTCGCAGAACACCGGGGAGCTGTTTTTT. Translated, it gives CASSVVPSQNTGELFF.

A few counts support this clonotype. The chain has TRBV27 and TRBJ2-3; the match to TRBD1 covers 9 bases. With 4 bases clipped from V and 2 bases from J, the junction kept 4 bases outside the gene matches. This CDR3 region has 15 residues. The V gene's germline CDR1 is MNHEY and CDR2 SMNVEV (reference sequence). DNA of the CDR3: TGTGCCAGCAGTTCCGACAGGGGGAACACAGATACGCAGTATTTT. Translation gives CASSSDRGNTDTQYF.

This clonotype showed up just once. DNA of the CDR3: TGTGCCAGCAGCCAATTCCAGGGCCGACACAATGAGCAGTACTTC. Translated, it gives CASSQFQGRHNEQYF. This chain connects TRBV4-2 to TRBJ2-7; the D gene is possibly TRBD1 (5 bases). This CDR3 comprises 15 residues. Trimming cost V 2 bases and J 7 bases, with 18 bases left between them. CDR1 LGHNA and CDR2 YNFKEQ come from the germline V gene.

Turning to this clonotype: An end of the junction differs from the germline gene, which may be a read error. The gene calls are TRBV7-8 and TRBJ1-1, with 7 bases identical to TRBD1. Germline CDR1 SGHVS, CDR2 FQNEAQ. The CDR3 length is 16 residues. The chain's CDR3 is CVSSQATGVTNTEAFF. Written as DNA, the CDR3 is TGTGTCAGCAGCCAGGCCACAGGGGTGACGAACACTGAAGCTTTCTTT.

This clonotype was detected once. The V gene is TRBV3-1, the J gene TRBJ1-2, with D uncertain. Germline assignment: CDR1 LGHDT and CDR2 YNNKEL (reference sequence). The CDR3 is made up of 13 amino acids. Trimming stripped 3 bases from V and 6 bases from J, with 11 bases between. CDR3 sequence reads: CASSQVERDGYTF. The CDR3 DNA sequence: TGTGCCAGCAGCCAGGTCGAGAGGGATGGCTACACCTTC.